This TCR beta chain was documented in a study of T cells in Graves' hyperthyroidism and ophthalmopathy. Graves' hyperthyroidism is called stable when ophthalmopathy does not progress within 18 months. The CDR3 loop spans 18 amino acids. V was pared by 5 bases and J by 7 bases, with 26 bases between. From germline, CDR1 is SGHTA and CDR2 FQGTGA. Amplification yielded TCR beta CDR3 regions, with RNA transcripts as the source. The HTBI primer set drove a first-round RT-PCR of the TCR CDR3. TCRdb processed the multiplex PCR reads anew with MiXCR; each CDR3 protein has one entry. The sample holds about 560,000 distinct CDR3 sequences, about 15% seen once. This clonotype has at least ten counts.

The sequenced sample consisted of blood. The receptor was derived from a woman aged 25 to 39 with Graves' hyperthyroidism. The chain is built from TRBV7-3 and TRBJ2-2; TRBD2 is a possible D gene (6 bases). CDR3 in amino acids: CASSPSRERTRPSGELFF. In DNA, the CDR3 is TGTGCCAGCAGCCCATCTCGGGAGCGGACTCGCCCCAGCGGGGAGCTGTTTTTT.